This passage covers 11 T cell receptor beta chains from one sample sequenced in a study of shared clonotypes between healthy human individuals. Sequencing used immunoSEQ multiplex PCR; TCRdb keeps in-frame clones, though not all of them. The sample contains about 2.1 million clones, just under 95% of which appear only once. Naive CD8 isolation took CD45RO-negative cells positively selected for CCR7 and excluded terminally differentiated effector memory CD45RA+ cells. Material for sequencing was naive CD8+ T cells from PBMCs. These TCRs come from a young man in good health. Some clones in this sample may be carry-over from other donors' samples.

Note on this clone: This sample includes further DNA sequences coding for the same CDR3. V usage is TRBV15 and J usage is TRBJ2-2, with D hard to call. Germline assignment: CDR1 LNHNV and CDR2 YYDKDF (reference sequence). This CDR3 has 13 amino acids. Trimming removed 4 bases at V and 5 bases at J, with 8 bases between. The CDR3 nucleotides are TGTGCCACCAGCATTGGTAGGACCGGGGAGCTGTTTTTT. Its protein product is CATSIGRTGELFF.

The sample holds one count of this clone. The gene calls are TRBV30 and TRBJ2-5; D might be TRBD1 or TRBD2, each matching 6 bases. There are 15 residues in the CDR3. Trimming pared 3 bases from V and 3 bases from J, leaving 17 bases between. Germline CDR1 is GTSNPN and CDR2 is SVGIG (reference sequence). CDR3 bases: TGTGCCTGGAGCACAGGGACTCTTTGGGAAGAGACCCAGTACTTC. Encoded protein: CAWSTGTLWEETQYF.

This chain connects TRBV2 to TRBJ1-4, with D possibly TRBD1 on 5 matching bases. V was trimmed by 9 bases and J by 5 bases, leaving 13 bases between them. The CDR3 contains 13 residues. The germline gives CDR1 SNHLY, CDR2 FYNNEI. The CDR3 protein is CARGRELNEKLFF. CDR3 DNA sequence: TGTGCCAGGGGACGGGAACTAAATGAAAAACTGTTTTTT.

The genes are TRBV23-1 and TRBJ1-1; 7 bases line up with TRBD1. TRBV23-1 carries the ORF label, with uncertain function. V dropped 10 bases and J dropped 4; count of bases not matched to a gene: 6. The CDR3 totals 12 residues. In nucleotides, the CDR3 is TGCGCCAACGACGACAGGGCCACTGAAGCTTTCTTT. Its translation: CANDDRATEAFF.

The chain recombines TRBV28 with TRBJ2-2; no reliable D call. V was pared by 6 bases and J by 3 bases, with 17 bases between. This CDR3 region has 16 residues. The germline V gene encodes CDR1 MDHEN and CDR2 SYDVKM. The CDR3 protein is CASSLHWSWDTGELFF. The CDR3 DNA is TGTGCCAGCAGCCTGCACTGGTCGTGGGACACCGGGGAGCTGTTTTTT.

This clone was observed a single time. The chain employs TRBV4-2 and TRBJ2-7, with D perhaps matching TRBD2 (5 bases). Trimming left V 1 base short and J 2 bases short, with 15 bases between. The length of the CDR3 is 16 residues. Germline CDR1 LGHNA, CDR2 YNFKEQ. The CDR3 loop reads CASSQVTVRGTYEQYF. The CDR3 DNA reads as TGTGCCAGCAGCCAAGTTACAGTCCGGGGTACCTACGAGCAGTACTTC.

This sequence joins TRBV11-1 and TRBJ2-7, with D maybe TRBD2 (5 bases). Germline V gene data show CDR1 as SGHAT and CDR2 as FQDESV (reference sequence). The CDR3 runs to 15 residues. Trimming took 1 base from V and 0 from J, leaving 10 bases between them. The CDR3 sequence: CASSLGLGSSYEQYF. Written as DNA, the CDR3 is TGTGCCAGCAGCTTAGGGTTAGGGAGCTCCTACGAGCAGTACTTC.

This sequence joins TRBV5-6 and TRBJ1-1; tentative D call: TRBD1 (5 bases). In germline, CDR1 is SGHDT, CDR2 YYEEEE. The V and J ends lost 3 bases and 2 bases respectively, with 11 bases between them. This CDR3 has 14 amino acids. This CDR3 reads CASSSGTLNTEAFF. Here the CDR3 DNA reads TGTGCCAGCAGCTCAGGGACGTTAAACACTGAAGCTTTCTTT. Full variable domain (missing parts from reference TRBV5-6 and TRBJ1-1): DAGVTQSPTHLIKTRGQQVTLRCSPKSGHDTVSWYQQALGQGPQFIFQYYEEEERQRGNFPDRFSGHQFPNYSSELNVNALLLGDSALYLCASSSGTLNTEAFFGQGTRLTVV.

V gene TRBV28 combines with J gene TRBJ2-7; perhaps D is TRBD1 or TRBD2 (5 bases each). Looked up from germline, CDR1 is MDHEN and CDR2 is SYDVKM. The CDR3 consists of 14 residues. The V end was cut by 5 bases, the J end by 1 base, with 12 bases between. CDR3 nucleotides: TGTGCCAGCAGTGACTGGGACGGTTCCTACGAGCAGTACTTC. Translating gives CASSDWDGSYEQYF.

This clone has just one count. The rearrangement uses TRBV28 and TRBJ2-7; 12 bases line up with TRBD1. Per germline, CDR1 MDHEN and CDR2 SYDVKM. The CDR3 is 17 amino acids. Losses at the gene ends were 5 bases for V and 4 bases for J; bases not matched to a gene: 12. This CDR3 reads CASSPGTGTGGLYEQYF. For the CDR3, the DNA is TGTGCCAGCAGTCCCGGCACCGGGACAGGGGGCTTGTACGAGCAGTACTTC.

This clone has only one observation. The chain couples TRBV5-4 to TRBJ2-1, with 8 bases that match TRBD2. Looked up from germline, CDR1 is SGHNT and CDR2 is YYREEE (reference sequence). The CDR3 covers 14 residues. With 3 bases clipped from V and 8 bases from J, the junction kept 7 bases outside the gene matches. The CDR3 DNA follows: TGTGCCAGCAGCTACACTAGCGGTGTCGATGAGCAGTTCTTC. This translates into CASSYTSGVDEQFF. The full variable domain, with the rest looked up from reference TRBV5-4 and TRBJ2-1, is ETGVTQSPTHLIKTRGQQVTLRCSSQSGHNTVSWYQQALGQGPQFIFQYYREEENGRGNFPPRFSGLQFPNYSSELNVNALELDDSALYLCASSYTSGVDEQFFGPGTRLTVL.